This TCR beta chain was sequenced for a study of shared clonotypes between healthy human individuals (dated by TCRdb to the early 2020s). Broadly, across the study: A few men and two women, aged 18 to 49 years, made up the cohort. The study deeply sequenced blood TCR repertoires of five healthy adults to estimate repertoire size and the extent of clonotype sharing between individuals. To increase sequencing depth and limit assay-specific biases, different laboratories used diverse techniques to prepare libraries and sequence TCR repertoires. Leukapheresis yielded between about 0.94 and 9 billion PBMCs per donor. Per donor, three plates each were used for CD4 naive and CD4 memory, two for CD8 naive, and one for CD8 memory.

TCR CDR3 regions were amplified from genomic DNA by multiplex PCR using the deep immunoSEQ assay. Extracted genomic DNA from each cell subset was spread evenly across all wells of several immunoSEQ 96-well plates, with each plate serving as a replicate. For sorted subsets, 150 to 200 ng genomic DNA, equal to about 30,000 T cell genomes, was loaded into each replicate PCR. Purified libraries were measured with a Qubit 3.0 fluorometer, size-checked on a Bioanalyzer 2100, and measured again with the KAPA Library Quantification kit. Every immunoSEQ 96-well plate was sequenced on a dedicated single-read 150-cycle Illumina NextSeq 550 flow cell. In the authors' own workflow: The immunoSEQ output contained only junctional sequences without quality scores, so filtering could not match that applied to full-length reads. Sequences were annotated with PyIR, a Python wrapper for IgBLAST v1.9, and V/J genes and CDR3 were assigned using IMGT germline references. Any read was removed if the V/J assignment was weak (E-value above 1e-6), the CDR3 was missing, or the read contained stop codons, out-of-frame junctions, or ambiguous translated residues. A V3J clonotype was defined by an identical inferred V gene, J gene, and CDR3 amino acid sequence. The percentage overlap between two repertoires was calculated by dividing the number of shared unique clonotypes by the size of the smaller repertoire. Three approaches were used to assess repertoire richness: RTK rarefaction, the Chao1 estimator, and Recon v2.1 estimates of unobserved clonotypes. Generation probabilities were computed with OLGA for all TCRbeta clonotypes obtained by the gDNA method from several donors. The table comes from immuneACCESS by way of TCRdb, which keeps in-frame sequences with V and J called. Part of the clones is missing from these tables; in studies checked, under half for an unresolved V gene and the rest for unknown reasons. The DNA gave D and trimming, while V, J and clone size come from that table. Within this sample are roughly 2,000,000 clones, with approximately 92% of them counted one time only. Under 2% of the sample is held by the ten biggest clonotypes.

The CDR3 starts with the cysteine, ends with the phenylalanine, and has 13 residues. CDR3 DNA only is kept here, 39 bases in frame from base 1. The junction shows trimming of 5 bases on V and 0 bases on J, plus 8 bases between the germline ends. Per the germline V gene (reference sequence), MNHEY is the CDR1 and SMNVEV is the CDR2. Paper-wide results and their limitations: Rarefaction of sorted-subset datasets indicated incomplete sequencing despite the large sequencing depth. Because the study included a small number of donors, the genetic and exposure-history diversity represented was limited. Naive subsets generally had larger estimated clonotype richness than memory subsets. Pairwise subsampling led to the expectation that sequencing depth would affect the degree of clonotype sharing among donors. Higher generation probabilities were observed for clonotypes shared by all four sorted-subset donors than for non-shared clonotypes. Sampling was restricted to blood, and TCR repertoires in tissues likely differ from the TCR repertoires found in blood. When a few donors were compared, the shared fraction of clonotypes was 5% to 6.5% for naive CD4, over 3% for naive CD8, 2% to 2.5% for memory CD4, and approximately 0.4% for memory CD8.

This clone has just one count. No cognate antigen has been identified for it. No base quality information exists; no much larger clone differs at one position. For the CD8 naive samples, CD45RO-negative cells were positively selected for CCR7, yielding a CD45RA+CCR7+ population from which TemRA cells were excluded. Donors were healthy HIV-negative adults with no recently reported acute infections or vaccinations. Every donor was a Caucasian adult living in Nashville, Tennessee, USA. After blood collection by leukapheresis, PBMCs were isolated using Ficoll-Histopaque density gradient centrifugation and then cryopreserved in the vapor phase of liquid nitrogen. Analytical flow cytometry was used to check the purity and quantity of each magnetically sorted T cell population. Genomic DNA was isolated from each sorted fraction and quantified by UV absorbance on a Nanodrop 2000c.

The sequence joins TRBV27 to TRBJ2-7, with the identity of the D gene unclear. The sequencing sample was made of naive CD8+ T cells from PBMCs. Explained via the paper, the cell subset or site label denotes: CD45RA+CCR7+. The TCR comes from a man between 18 and 29 years old in good health. Some clones in this sample may be carry-over from other donors' samples. The DNA sequence is TGTGCCAGCAGTCACAAGAACTCCTACGAGCAGTACTTC. The encoded protein is CASSHKNSYEQYF.